This TCR beta chain was recovered during a study of CD8 T cells in ankylosing spondylitis. Molecular-barcoded quantitative 5'-RACE produced these TCR beta libraries. One entry per CDR3 protein, called by TCRdb with MiXCR from the 5' RACE reads. The sample lists more than 650,000 distinct CDR3 sequences, 10% to 15% occurring once. Overall study findings and caveats: Disease-linked clones were reportedly significantly enriched in matched ankylosing spondylitis synovial fluid. Some of these motif variants have turned up before, in reports on reactive arthritis synovial fluid and blood. CD8+ cells made up the disease-linked clones, which were relatively rare in peripheral blood. Characteristic, it appeared, of ankylosing spondylitis blood was a TCR beta motif of about eight highly homologous variants.

The V end was cut by 5 bases, the J end by 5 bases, with 10 bases between. The CDR3 sequence is 13 residues long. Worth noting for this clonotype: The antigen remains unidentified.

This TCR was sampled from a male donor with ankylosing spondylitis. Sequenced input: blood, either unsorted or a sorted T cell fraction (not recorded which). J is TRBJ2-1 and V is TRBV12-3 or TRBV12-4; possible D gene TRBD2, 5 bases. The CDR3 bases are TGTGCCAGCAGTAGGACTTACAACAATGAGCAGTTCTTC. Residues: CASSRTYNNEQFF.